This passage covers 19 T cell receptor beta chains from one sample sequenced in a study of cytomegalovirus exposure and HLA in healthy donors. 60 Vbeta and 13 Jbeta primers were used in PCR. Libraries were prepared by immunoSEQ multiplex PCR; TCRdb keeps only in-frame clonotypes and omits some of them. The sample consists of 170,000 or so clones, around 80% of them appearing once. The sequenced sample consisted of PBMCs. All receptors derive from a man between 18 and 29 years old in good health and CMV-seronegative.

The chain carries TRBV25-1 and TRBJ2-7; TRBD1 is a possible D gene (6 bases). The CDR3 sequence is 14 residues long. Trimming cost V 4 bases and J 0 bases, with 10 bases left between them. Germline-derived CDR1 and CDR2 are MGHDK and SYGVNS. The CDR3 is CASSVQGSSYEQYF. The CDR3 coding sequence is TGTGCCAGCAGTGTCCAGGGGAGCTCCTACGAGCAGTACTTC.

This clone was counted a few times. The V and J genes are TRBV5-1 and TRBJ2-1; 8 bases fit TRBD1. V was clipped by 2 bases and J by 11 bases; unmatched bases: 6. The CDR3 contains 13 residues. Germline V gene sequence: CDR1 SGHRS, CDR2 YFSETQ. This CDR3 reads CASSFTQGAKQFF. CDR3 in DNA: TGCGCCAGCAGCTTTACGCAGGGGGCAAAGCAGTTCTTC.

The chain's CDR3 is CASSISGLPYEQYF. CDR3 DNA sequence: TGTGCCAGCAGCATATCGGGACTCCCCTACGAGCAGTACTTC. The chain uses TRBV7-6 and TRBJ2-7; tentative D call: TRBD2 (6 bases). Germline V gives CDR1 SGHVS, CDR2 FNYEAQ. V dropped 5 bases and J dropped 2 bases, with 13 bases sitting between them. This CDR3 comprises 14 residues.

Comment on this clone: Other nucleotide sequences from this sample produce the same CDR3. The CDR3 loop reads CASSQDLGRVDKQYF. The CDR3 DNA reads as TGCGCCAGCAGCCAGGATCTAGGCAGGGTCGACAAGCAGTACTTC. The V call is TRBV4-1, the J call TRBJ2-7, with D possibly TRBD1 on 5 matching bases. Trimming took off 3 bases at V and 8 bases at J, with 20 bases between the two ends. The CDR3 sequence is 15 residues long. From germline, CDR1 is MGHRA and CDR2 YSYEKL.

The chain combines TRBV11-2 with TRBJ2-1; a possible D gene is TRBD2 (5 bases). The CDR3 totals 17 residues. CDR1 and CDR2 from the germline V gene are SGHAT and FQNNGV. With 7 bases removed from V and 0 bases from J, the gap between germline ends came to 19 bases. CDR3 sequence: CASTIRSTKSSYNEQFF. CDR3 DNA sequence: TGTGCCAGCACCATCCGATCGACTAAAAGCTCCTACAATGAGCAGTTCTTC.

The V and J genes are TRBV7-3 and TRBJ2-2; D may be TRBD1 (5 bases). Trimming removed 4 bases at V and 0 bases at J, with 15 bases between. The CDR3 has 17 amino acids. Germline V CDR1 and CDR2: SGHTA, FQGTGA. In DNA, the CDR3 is TGTGCCAGCAGCTCACCTGGACCAGGGCCGAACACCGGGGAGCTGTTTTTT. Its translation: CASSSPGPGPNTGELFF.

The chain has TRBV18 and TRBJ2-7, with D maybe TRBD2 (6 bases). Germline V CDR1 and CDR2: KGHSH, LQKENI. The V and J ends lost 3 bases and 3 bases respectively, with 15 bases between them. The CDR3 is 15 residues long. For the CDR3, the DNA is TGTGCCAGCTCACCGAGGACGGGGGTCTTCTACGAGCAGTACTTC. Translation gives CASSPRTGVFYEQYF.

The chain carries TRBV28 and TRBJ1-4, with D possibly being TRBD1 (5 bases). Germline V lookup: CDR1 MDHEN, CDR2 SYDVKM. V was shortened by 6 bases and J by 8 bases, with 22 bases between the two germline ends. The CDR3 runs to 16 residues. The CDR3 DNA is TGTGCCAGCAGATCACCAGGAGAGGCGTCAGGGGAAAAACTGTTTTTT. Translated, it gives CASRSPGEASGEKLFF.

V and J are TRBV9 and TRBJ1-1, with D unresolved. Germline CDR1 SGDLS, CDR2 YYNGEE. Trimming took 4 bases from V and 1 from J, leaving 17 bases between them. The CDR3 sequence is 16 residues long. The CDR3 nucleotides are TGTGCCAGCAGCCCCAGCAACGCGCGGGCGAACACTGAAGCTTTCTTT. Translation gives CASSPSNARANTEAFF.

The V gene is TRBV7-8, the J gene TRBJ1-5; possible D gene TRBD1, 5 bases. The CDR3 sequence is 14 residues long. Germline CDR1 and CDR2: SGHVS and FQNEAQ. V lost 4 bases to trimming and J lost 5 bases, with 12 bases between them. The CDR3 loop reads CASSSSLTDQPQHF. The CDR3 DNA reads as TGTGCCAGCAGCTCATCGTTGACAGATCAGCCCCAGCATTTT. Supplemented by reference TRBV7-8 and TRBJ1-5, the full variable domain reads GAGVSQSPRYKVAKRGQDVALRCDPISGHVSLFWYQQALGQGPEFLTYFQNEAQLDKSGLPSDRFFAERPEGSVSTLKIQRTQQEDSAVYLCASSSSLTDQPQHFGDGTRLSIL.

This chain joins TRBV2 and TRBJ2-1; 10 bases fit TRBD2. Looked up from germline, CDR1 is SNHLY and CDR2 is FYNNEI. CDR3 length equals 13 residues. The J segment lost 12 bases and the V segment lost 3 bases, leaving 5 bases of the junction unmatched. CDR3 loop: CASSDVRLAGQFF. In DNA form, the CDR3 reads TGTGCCAGCAGTGACGTACGACTAGCGGGGCAGTTCTTC.

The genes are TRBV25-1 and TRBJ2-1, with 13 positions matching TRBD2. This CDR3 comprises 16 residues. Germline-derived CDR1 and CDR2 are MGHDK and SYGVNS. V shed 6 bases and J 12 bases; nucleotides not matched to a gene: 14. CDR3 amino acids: CASSPAGTSGTMAQFF. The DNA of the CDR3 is TGTGCCAGCAGCCCCGCTGGGACTAGCGGGACAATGGCGCAGTTCTTC.

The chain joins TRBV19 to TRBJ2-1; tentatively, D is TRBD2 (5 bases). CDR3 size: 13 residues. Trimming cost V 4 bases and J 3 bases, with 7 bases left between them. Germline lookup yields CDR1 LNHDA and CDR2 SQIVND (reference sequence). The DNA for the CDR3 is TGTGCCAGTAGTACCCGGGACTACAATGAGCAGTTCTTC. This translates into CASSTRDYNEQFF.

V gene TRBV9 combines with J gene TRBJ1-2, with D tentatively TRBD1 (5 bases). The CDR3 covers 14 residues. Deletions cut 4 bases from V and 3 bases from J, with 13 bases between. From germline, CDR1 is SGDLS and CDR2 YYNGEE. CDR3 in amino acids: CASSPEGGDYGYTF. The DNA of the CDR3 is TGTGCCAGCAGCCCAGAGGGAGGGGACTATGGCTACACCTTC.

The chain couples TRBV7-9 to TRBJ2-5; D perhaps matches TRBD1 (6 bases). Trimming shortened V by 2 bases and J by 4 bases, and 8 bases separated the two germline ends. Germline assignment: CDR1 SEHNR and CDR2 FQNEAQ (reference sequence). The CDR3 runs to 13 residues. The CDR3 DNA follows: TGTGCCAGCAGCTTACAGGGGCCAGAGACCCAGTACTTC. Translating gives CASSLQGPETQYF.

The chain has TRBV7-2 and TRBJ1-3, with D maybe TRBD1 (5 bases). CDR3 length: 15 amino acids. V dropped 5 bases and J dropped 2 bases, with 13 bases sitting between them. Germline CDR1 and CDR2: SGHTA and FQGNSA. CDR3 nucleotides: TGTGCCAGCAGCCCCCACGGGGGTCCTGGAAACACCATATATTTT. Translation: CASSPHGGPGNTIYF.

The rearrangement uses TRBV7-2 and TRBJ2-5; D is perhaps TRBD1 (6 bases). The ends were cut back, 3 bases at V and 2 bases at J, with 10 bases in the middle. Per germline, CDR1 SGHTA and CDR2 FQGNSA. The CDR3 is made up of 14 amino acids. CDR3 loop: CASSFLTGQETQYF. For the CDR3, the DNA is TGTGCCAGCAGCTTTCTCACAGGGCAAGAGACCCAGTACTTC.

The DNA for the CDR3 is TGTGCCAGCAGTGCCGGTTACAATGAGCAGTTCTTC. It is translated as CASSAGYNEQFF. The chain carries TRBV27 and TRBJ2-1; D unresolved. There are 12 residues in the CDR3. Germline V gene sequence: CDR1 MNHEY, CDR2 SMNVEV (reference sequence). Trimming shortened V by 5 bases and J by 4 bases, and 6 bases separated the two germline ends.

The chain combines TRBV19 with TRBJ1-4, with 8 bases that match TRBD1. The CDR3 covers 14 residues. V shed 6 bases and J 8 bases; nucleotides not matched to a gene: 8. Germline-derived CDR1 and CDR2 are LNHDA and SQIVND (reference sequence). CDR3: CASRRTGKLEKLFF. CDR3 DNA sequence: TGTGCCAGTAGACGGACAGGGAAACTAGAAAAACTGTTTTTT. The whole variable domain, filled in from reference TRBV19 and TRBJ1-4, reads DGGITQSPKYLFRKEGQNVTLSCEQNLNHDAMYWYRQDPGQGLRLIYYSQIVNDFQKGDIAEGYSVSREKKESFPLTVTSAQKNPTAFYLCASRRTGKLEKLFFGSGTQLSVL.